This T cell receptor (beta chain) was identified during a study of shared clonotypes between healthy human individuals. The repertoire was sequenced with immunoSEQ multiplex PCR; TCRdb's copy has only in-frame clones and lacks some. The sample includes about 2 million clones, 95% of them seen just once. Naive CD45RA+ and memory CD45RA-negative subsets were split from CD4+ cells. This CDR3 spans 13 amino acids. Germline V gene lookup returns CDR1 SGHNT and CDR2 YENEEA. Trimming removed 5 bases from V and 8 bases from J, with 13 bases in between. V gene TRBV11-3 combines with J gene TRBJ2-1; D not resolved. The clonotype was recovered from a man aged 18 to 29 in good health. Input material: naive CD4+ T cells sorted from blood. Subset here: CD45RA+ positively selected. The CDR3 protein is CASSHLEEYEQFF. Here the CDR3 DNA reads TGTGCCAGCAGCCATTTAGAGGAATATGAGCAGTTCTTC.